The sequence of this T cell receptor (beta chain) was determined in a study of cytomegalovirus exposure and HLA in healthy donors. This CDR3 is 16 amino acids long. Per the germline V gene, CDR1 is SGHVS and CDR2 is FQNEAQ. Primers for the PCR totalled 60 Vbeta and 13 Jbeta. Clones were sequenced by immunoSEQ multiplex PCR, and TCRdb holds only the in-frame ones, with some missing. Of 140,000 to 150,000 clones listed, roughly 70% were seen once; the top ten hold roughly 1.8%. This chain links TRBV7-8 with TRBJ2-5; 13 bases are shared with TRBD2. The closer fit of TRBJ2-7 to the DNA end suggests the J call may be wrong. This clonotype originated in a woman in her thirties or forties in good health and CMV-seronegative. The material sequenced was PBMCs. CDR3 sequence reads: CASSTTTGLAGIEQYF. CDR3 bases: TGTGCCAGCAGCACTACAACGGGACTAGCGGGGATCGAGCAGTACTTC.